Detailed here is one TCR beta chain. As handled by the study authors: Reference gene primer amplification in the assay estimated nucleated cell counts. Here immunoSEQ multiplex PCR was the method, and the copy in TCRdb shows in-frame clones only, minus some. Clone size and the V and J calls come from that table; the DNA yielded D and trimming. Here the sample spans 27,000 or so clones, around 83% being singletons. The entry originates in a study of blood T cell repertoires in COVID-19. Germline-derived CDR1 and CDR2 are KGHSH and LQKENI. The V end lost 6 bases, the J end lost 0 bases, and 11 bases lay between the germline ends. The CDR3 sequence is 15 residues long.

The chain is built from TRBV18 and TRBJ1-4, with a weak D call TRBD1 (6 bases). Material: peripheral blood. This receptor was identified in a man aged 70-80 years with active COVID-19. This CDR3 reads CASSLQGTTNEKLFF. As DNA, the CDR3 is TGTGCCAGCTCGTTACAGGGTACAACTAATGAAAAACTGTTTTTT.